Sequencing of this T cell receptor (beta chain) was carried out in a study of CXCR3-negative and CXCR3-positive naive CD8 T cells. About the research overall: Total TRB output reached 150 million or so reads, about 1.5 +/- 0.3 million per library.

Naive CD8+ T cells had a CD45RO-CCR7+CD27+CD95- phenotype. The germline V gene has CDR1 SQVTM and CDR2 ANQGSEA. The CDR3 has 13 residues. Regarding the study as a whole: Naive CXCR3-positive and CXCR3-negative cells shared TRBV-TRBJ usage; memory cells diverged. Naive cells with CXCR3 showed TRB CDR3s that were more hydrophobic than those in CXCR3-negative naive cells. For the naive subsets, surface CD5 was similar, and TCR strength was inferred from TRB CDR3 properties.

A word on this clonotype: Its specificity is not known.

The authors made the TRB cDNA libraries by 5' RACE using UMI labels. Reanalyzing the 5' RACE reads, TCRdb keeps one entry per CDR3 protein, without DNA. Recorded for this sample: approximately 140,000 distinct CDR3 sequences. The sequenced material came from naive CXCR3+ CD8+ T cells from blood. Regarding subset: CD45RO-CCR7+CD27+CD95- naive CD8+ T cells expressing CXCR3 (TNR3+). This TCR derives from a human donor in good health. Some clones in this sample may be carry-over from other donors' samples. The chain joins TRBV29-1 to TRBJ2-5; TCRdb indicates TRBD2, and absent DNA this call remains unverified. The CDR3 sequence is CSVLGLAGETQYF. Complete variable domain (other parts from reference TRBV29-1 and TRBJ2-5): SAVISQKPSRDICQRGTSLTIQCQVDSQVTMMFWYRQQPGQSLTLIATANQGSEATYESGFVIDKFPISRPNLTFSTLTVSNMSPEDSSIYLCSVLGLAGETQYFGPGTRLLVL.